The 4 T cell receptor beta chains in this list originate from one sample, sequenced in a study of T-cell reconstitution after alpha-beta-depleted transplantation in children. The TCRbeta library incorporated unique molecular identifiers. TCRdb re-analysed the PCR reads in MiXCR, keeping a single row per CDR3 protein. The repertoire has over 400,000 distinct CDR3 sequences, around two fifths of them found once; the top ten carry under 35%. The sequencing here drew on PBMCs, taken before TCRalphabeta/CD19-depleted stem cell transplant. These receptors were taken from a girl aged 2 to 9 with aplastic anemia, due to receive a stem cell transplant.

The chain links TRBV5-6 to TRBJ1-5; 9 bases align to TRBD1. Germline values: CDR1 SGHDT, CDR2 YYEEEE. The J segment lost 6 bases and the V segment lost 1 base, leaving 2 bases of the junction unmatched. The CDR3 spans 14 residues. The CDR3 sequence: CASSLRTGVQPQHF. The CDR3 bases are TGTGCCAGCAGCTTGCGGACAGGGGTTCAGCCCCAGCATTTT. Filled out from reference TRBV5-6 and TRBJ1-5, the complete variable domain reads DAGVTQSPTHLIKTRGQQVTLRCSPKSGHDTVSWYQQALGQGPQFIFQYYEEEERQRGNFPDRFSGHQFPNYSSELNVNALLLGDSALYLCASSLRTGVQPQHFGDGTRLSIL.

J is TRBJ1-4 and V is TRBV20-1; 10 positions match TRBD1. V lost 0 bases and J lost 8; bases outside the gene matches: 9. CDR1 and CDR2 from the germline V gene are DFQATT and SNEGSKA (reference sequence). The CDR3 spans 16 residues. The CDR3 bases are TGCAGTGCTAGAGATTGGGGGACAGGGGAAGGGGAAAAACTGTTTTTT. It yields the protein CSARDWGTGEGEKLFF.

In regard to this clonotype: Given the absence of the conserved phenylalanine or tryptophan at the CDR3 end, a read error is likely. This chain's CDR3 is CASSFSRGSRDTGAFL. The CDR3 coding sequence is TGTGCCAGCAGTTTCTCCAGGGGATCTAGGGACACAGGAGCTTTCTTA. The rearrangement uses TRBV12-3 or TRBV12-4 and TRBJ1-1; perhaps TRBD1 as D (6 bases). The CDR3 extends over 16 amino acids. V was cut by 3 bases and J by 10 bases, with 24 bases left in between.

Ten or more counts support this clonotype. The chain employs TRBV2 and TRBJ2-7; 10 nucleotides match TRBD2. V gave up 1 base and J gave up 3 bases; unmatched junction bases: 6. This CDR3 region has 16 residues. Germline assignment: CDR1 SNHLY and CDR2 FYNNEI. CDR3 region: CASSEESGRAGYEQYF. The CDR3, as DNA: TGTGCCAGCAGTGAAGAGAGCGGGAGGGCAGGCTACGAGCAGTACTTC.